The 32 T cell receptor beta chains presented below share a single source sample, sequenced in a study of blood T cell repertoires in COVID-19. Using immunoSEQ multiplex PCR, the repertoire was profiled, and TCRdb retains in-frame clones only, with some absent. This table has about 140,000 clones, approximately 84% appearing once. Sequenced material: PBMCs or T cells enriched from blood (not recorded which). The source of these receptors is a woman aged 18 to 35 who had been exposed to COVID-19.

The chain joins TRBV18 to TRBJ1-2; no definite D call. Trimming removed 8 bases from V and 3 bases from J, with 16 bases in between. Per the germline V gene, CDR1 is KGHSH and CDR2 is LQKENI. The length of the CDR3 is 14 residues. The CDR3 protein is CASLSLGEYYGYTF. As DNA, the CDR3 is TGTGCCAGCCTTTCCCTCGGGGAGTACTATGGCTACACCTTC. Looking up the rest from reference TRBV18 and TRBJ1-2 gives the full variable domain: NAGVMQNPRHLVRRRGQEARLRCSPMKGHSHVYWYRQLPEEGLKFMVYLQKENIIDESGMPKERFSAEFPKEGPSILRIQQVVRGDSAAYFCASLSLGEYYGYTFGSGTRLTVV.

The CDR3 protein is CASSLSAAANYGYTF. CDR3 DNA sequence: TGTGCCAGCAGCTTATCGGCGGCCGCTAACTATGGCTACACCTTC. This rearrangement joins TRBV7-8 to TRBJ1-2; D remains ambiguous. Germline assignment: CDR1 SGHVS and CDR2 FQNEAQ. The CDR3 runs to 15 residues. Trimming pared 2 bases from V and 0 bases from J, leaving 10 bases between.

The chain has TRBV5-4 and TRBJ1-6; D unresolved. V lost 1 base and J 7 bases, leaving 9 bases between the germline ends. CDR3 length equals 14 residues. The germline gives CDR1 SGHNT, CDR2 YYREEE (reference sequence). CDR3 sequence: CASSLKGENSPLHF. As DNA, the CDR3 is TGTGCCAGCAGCTTGAAGGGAGAAAATTCACCCCTCCACTTT.

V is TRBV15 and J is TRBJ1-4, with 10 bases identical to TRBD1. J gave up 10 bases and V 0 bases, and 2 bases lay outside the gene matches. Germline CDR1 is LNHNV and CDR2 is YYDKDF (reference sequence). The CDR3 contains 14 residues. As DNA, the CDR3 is TGTGCCACCAGCAGAGATGGGACAGGGGTAAAACTGTTTTTT. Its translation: CATSRDGTGVKLFF.

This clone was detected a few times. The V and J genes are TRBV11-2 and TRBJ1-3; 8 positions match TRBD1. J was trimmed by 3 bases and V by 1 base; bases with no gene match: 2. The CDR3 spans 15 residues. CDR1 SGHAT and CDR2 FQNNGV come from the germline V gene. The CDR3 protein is CASSLGRGHGNTIYF. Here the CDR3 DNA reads TGTGCCAGCAGCTTAGGCAGGGGGCATGGAAACACCATATATTTT.

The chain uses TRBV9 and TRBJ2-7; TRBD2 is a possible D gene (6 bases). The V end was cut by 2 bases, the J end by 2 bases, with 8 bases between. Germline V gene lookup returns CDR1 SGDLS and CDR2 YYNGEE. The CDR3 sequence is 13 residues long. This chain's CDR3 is CASSVDYTYEQYF. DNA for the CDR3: TGTGCCAGCAGCGTGGACTATACCTACGAGCAGTACTTC.

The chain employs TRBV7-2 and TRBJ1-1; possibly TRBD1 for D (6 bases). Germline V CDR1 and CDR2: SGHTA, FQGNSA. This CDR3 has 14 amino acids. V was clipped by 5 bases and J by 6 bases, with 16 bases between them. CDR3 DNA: TGTGCCAGCAGCCCCAGAACGGACAGCCCTGAAGCTTTCTTT. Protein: CASSPRTDSPEAFF.

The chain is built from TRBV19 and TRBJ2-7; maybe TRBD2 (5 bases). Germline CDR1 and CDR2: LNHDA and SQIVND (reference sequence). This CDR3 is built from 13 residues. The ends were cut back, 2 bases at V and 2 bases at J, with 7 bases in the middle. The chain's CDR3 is CASSIPGTYEQYF. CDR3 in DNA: TGTGCCAGTAGTATACCGGGGACCTACGAGCAGTACTTC.

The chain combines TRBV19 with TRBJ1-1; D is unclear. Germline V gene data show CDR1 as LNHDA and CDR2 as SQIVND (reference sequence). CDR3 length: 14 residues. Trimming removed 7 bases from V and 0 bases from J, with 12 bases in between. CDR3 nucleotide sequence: TGTGCCAGTAACGATGGCGGATTGAACACTGAAGCTTTCTTT. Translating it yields CASNDGGLNTEAFF.

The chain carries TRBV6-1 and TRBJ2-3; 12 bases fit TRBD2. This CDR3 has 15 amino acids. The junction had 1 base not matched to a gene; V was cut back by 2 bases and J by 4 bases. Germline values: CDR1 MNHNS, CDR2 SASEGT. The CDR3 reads CASSERLAGADTQYF. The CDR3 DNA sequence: TGTGCCAGCAGTGAAAGACTAGCGGGAGCAGATACGCAGTATTTT.

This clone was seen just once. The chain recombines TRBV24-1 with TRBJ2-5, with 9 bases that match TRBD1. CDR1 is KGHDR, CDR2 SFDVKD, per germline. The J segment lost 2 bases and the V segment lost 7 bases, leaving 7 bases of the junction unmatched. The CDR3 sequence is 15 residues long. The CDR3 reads CATSKPGTGQETQYF. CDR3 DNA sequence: TGTGCCACCAGCAAACCCGGGACAGGGCAAGAGACCCAGTACTTC.

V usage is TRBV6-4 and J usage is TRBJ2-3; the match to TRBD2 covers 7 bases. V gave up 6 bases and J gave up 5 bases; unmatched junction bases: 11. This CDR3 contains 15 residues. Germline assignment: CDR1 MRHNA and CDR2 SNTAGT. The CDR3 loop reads CASRDGAGEVDTQYF. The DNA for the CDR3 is TGTGCCAGCAGAGACGGGGCGGGAGAAGTAGATACGCAGTATTTT.

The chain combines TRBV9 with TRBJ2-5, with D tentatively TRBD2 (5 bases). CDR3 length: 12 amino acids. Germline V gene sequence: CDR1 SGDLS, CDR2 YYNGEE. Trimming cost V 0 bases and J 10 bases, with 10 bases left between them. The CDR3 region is CASSVEAGNQYF. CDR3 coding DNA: TGTGCCAGCAGCGTAGAGGCGGGCAACCAGTACTTC.

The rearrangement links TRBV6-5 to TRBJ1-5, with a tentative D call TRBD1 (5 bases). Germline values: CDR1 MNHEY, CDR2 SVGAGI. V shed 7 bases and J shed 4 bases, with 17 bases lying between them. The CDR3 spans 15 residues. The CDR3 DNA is TGTGCCAGCACTCGACAGCGAAAGGATAATCAGCCCCAGCATTTT. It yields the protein CASTRQRKDNQPQHF.

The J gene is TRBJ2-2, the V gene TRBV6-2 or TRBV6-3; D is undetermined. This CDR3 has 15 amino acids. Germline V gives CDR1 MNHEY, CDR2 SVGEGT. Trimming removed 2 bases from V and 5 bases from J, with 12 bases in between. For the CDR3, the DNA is TGTGCCAGCAGTTACGCTCGTCCCGGGACCGGGGAGCTGTTTTTT. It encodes CASSYARPGTGELFF.

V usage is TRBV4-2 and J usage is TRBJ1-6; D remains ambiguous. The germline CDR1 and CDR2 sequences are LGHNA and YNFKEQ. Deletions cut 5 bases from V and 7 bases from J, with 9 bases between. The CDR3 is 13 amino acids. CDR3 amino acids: CASSGTANSPLHF. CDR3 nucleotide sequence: TGTGCCAGCAGCGGCACAGCCAATTCACCCCTCCACTTT.

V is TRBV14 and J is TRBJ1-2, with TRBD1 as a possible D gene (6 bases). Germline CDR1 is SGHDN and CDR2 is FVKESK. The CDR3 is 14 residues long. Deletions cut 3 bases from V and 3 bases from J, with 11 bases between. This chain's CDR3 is CASSHRQAHYGYTF. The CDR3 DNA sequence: TGTGCCAGCAGCCACCGACAGGCCCACTATGGCTACACCTTC.

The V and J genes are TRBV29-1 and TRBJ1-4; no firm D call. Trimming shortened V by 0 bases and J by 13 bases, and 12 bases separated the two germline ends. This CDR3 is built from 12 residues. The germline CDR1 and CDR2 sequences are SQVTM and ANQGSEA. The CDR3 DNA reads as TGCAGCGTTGAAGATCGGCCCCGGAGACTGTTTTTT. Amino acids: CSVEDRPRRLFF.

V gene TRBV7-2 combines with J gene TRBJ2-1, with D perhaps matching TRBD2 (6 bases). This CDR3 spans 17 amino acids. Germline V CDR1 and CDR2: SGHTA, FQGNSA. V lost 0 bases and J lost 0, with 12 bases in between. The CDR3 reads CASSLAGLGGSYNEQFF. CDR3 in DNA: TGTGCCAGCAGCTTAGCTGGACTGGGGGGCTCCTACAATGAGCAGTTCTTC.

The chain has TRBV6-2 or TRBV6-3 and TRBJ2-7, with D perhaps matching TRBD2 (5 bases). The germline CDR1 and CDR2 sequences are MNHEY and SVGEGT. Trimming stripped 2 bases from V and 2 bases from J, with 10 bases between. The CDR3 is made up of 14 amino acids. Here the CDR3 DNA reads TGTGCCAGCAGTTACGGCGGGCCTACCTACGAGCAGTACTTC. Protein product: CASSYGGPTYEQYF.

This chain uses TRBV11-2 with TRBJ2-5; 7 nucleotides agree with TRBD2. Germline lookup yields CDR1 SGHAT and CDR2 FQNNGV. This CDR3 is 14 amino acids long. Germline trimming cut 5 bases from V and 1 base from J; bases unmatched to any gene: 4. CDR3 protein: CASSRSGTQETQYF. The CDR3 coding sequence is TGTGCCAGCAGCAGAAGCGGGACCCAAGAGACCCAGTACTTC.

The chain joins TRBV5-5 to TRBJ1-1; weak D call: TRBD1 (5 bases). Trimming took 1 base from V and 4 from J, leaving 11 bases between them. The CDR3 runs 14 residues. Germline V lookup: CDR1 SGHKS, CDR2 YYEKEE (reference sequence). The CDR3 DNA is TGTGCCAGCAGCTTGAGTACCCAGGGCACTGAAGCTTTCTTT. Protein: CASSLSTQGTEAFF.

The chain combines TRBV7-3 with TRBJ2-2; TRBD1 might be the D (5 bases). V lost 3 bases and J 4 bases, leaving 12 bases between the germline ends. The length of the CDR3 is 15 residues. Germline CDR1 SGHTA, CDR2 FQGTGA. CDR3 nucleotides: TGTGCCAGCAGCTTGCAGGGTGTGAGCACCGGGGAGCTGTTTTTT. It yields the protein CASSLQGVSTGELFF.

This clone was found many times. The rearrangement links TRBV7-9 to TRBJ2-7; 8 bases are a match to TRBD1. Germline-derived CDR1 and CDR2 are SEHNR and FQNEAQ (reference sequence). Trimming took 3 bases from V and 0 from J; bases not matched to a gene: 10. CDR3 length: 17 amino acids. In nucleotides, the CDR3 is TGTGCCAGCAGCTTCCTAGAGACAGGGGACTCCTCCTACGAGCAGTACTTC. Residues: CASSFLETGDSSYEQYF.

DNA for the CDR3: TGTGCCAGCAGCCCGGGTAGCGTAATGTATGAGCAGTTCTTC. Its protein is CASSPGSVMYEQFF. The chain is built from TRBV9 and TRBJ2-1; the D gene is possibly TRBD2 (5 bases). Germline V gene lookup returns CDR1 SGDLS and CDR2 YYNGEE. V shed 4 bases and J shed 8 bases, with 16 bases lying between them. CDR3 length equals 14 residues.

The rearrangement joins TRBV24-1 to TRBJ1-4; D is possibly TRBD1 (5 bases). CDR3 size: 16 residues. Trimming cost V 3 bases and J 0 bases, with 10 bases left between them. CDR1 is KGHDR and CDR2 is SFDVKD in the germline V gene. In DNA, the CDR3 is TGTGCCACCAGTGATCTAGGGGAAGCAACTAATGAAAAACTGTTTTTT. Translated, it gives CATSDLGEATNEKLFF.

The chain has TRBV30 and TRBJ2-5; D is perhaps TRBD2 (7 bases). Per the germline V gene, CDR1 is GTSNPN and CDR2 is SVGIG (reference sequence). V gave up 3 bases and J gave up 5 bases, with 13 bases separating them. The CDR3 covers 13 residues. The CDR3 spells CAWSRGALETQYF. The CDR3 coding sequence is TGTGCCTGGAGCCGGGGGGCCTTGGAGACCCAGTACTTC.

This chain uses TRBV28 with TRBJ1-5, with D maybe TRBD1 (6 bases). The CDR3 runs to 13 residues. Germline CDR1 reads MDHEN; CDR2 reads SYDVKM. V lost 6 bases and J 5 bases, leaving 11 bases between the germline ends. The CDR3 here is CASSGQRHQPQHF. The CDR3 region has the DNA TGTGCCAGCAGCGGACAGAGACATCAGCCCCAGCATTTT.

The CDR3 DNA reads TGTGCCAGCAGCTACGTAACTAGCGGGAGGAACGAGCAGTACTTC. Translating it yields CASSYVTSGRNEQYF. The V gene is TRBV7-9, the J gene TRBJ2-7; 12 bases fit TRBD2. J was trimmed by 5 bases and V by 4 bases; bases with no gene match: 6. Germline CDR1 reads SEHNR; CDR2 reads FQNEAQ (reference sequence). CDR3 size: 15 residues.

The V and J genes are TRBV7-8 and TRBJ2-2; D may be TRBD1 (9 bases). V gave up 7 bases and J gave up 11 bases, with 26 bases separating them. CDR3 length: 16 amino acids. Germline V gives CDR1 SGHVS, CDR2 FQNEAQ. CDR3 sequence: CASTPRGGQGRGELFF. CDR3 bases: TGTGCCAGCACCCCCCGGGGGGGACAGGGCCGCGGCGAGCTGTTTTTT. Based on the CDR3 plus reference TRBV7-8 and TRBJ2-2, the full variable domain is GAGVSQSPRYKVAKRGQDVALRCDPISGHVSLFWYQQALGQGPEFLTYFQNEAQLDKSGLPSDRFFAERPEGSVSTLKIQRTQQEDSAVYLCASTPRGGQGRGELFFGEGSRLTVL.

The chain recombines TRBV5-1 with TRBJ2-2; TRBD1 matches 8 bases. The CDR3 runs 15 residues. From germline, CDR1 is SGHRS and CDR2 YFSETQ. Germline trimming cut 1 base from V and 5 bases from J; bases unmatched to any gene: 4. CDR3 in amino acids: CASSLPGGYTGELFF. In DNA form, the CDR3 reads TGCGCCAGCAGCTTGCCAGGGGGCTATACCGGGGAGCTGTTTTTT.

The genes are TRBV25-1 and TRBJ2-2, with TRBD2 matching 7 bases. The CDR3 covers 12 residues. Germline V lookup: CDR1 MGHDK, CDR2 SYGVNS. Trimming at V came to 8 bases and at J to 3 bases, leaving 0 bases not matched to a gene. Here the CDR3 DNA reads TGTGCCAGCCGGGGGGACACCGGGGAGCTGTTTTTT. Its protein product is CASRGDTGELFF.